This T cell receptor (beta chain) was recovered during a study of T-cell memory formation after mild COVID-19. Whole-study results and caveats: Researchers found some responding clones in pre-infection memory, a sign that cross-reactive memory joined. CD4+ contracting clones were found mainly in CM and EM, and CD8+ ones in EMRA.

cDNA libraries for TCR alpha and TCR beta, carrying sample barcodes and UMIs, came from 5'RACE with constant-segment primers. From the 5' RACE reads, TCRdb called clonotypes with MiXCR, one entry per CDR3 protein. The top ten clones hold roughly 1.9% of a sample with over 120,000 distinct CDR3 sequences, 6% to 6.5% of them seen once. This clonotype was seen a handful of times. The antigen remains undetermined. The CDR3 has 14 residues. Per germline, CDR1 MNHEY and CDR2 SMNVEV (reference sequence). Between the trimmed V and J ends, which lost 3 bases and 2 bases, there was a span of 10 bases. This TCR came from an adult woman who had mild COVID-19 (a few samples of this study predate the infection). Cell type and time point are not known. The sequencing input was PBMCs or a T cell subset sorted from them (not recorded which). This chain joins TRBV27 and TRBJ1-2, with D maybe TRBD1 (5 bases). The CDR3 region has the DNA TGTGCCAGCAGTTTCGGCCAGGGAAACTATGGCTACACCTTC. It translates to CASSFGQGNYGYTF.